This T cell receptor (beta chain) emerged from a study of cytomegalovirus exposure and HLA in healthy donors (dated by TCRdb to the late 2010s). Context from the whole study: In an earlier analysis of roughly 500 of the donors, roughly 300 Gb of sequence data and some 100 million unique TCR beta sequences from 150 million to 200 million T cells were reported. Typing coverage varied by locus: roughly 620-640 donors for A, B, C, DRB1 and DQB1; around 560 for DQA1; some 610 for DPA1; more than 450 for DPB1. An earlier analysis of around 580 of the donors used high-throughput TCR beta sequencing to judge whether each TCR beta V gene segment behaved as functional or pseudogenic. HLA typing covered class I and class II loci at four-digit resolution. A later genetic analysis took genome-wide SNP genotypes for about 55% of the 666 donors and used that subset as a discovery cohort. Every repertoire in the discovery cohort had been generated on one and the same sequencing platform. The study aimed to test whether signatures of past pathogen exposure could be identified by cataloging public T cell receptors. A few DR-DQ haplotypes were treated as single units for association and clustering because of strong linkage in the cohort. The genetic ancestry cluster associated with self-reported Caucasian donors included 81% of the approximately 400 genotyped donors. The T cell repertoires of under 700 subjects were profiled by immunosequencing and related to cytomegalovirus serostatus. Alongside the repertoire data, information on donor age, sex, ethnicity and CMV serostatus was compiled. The study combined high-throughput TCR immunosequencing, statistical association of individual TCRs with disease status, and machine learning to predict cytomegalovirus infection status. In a later analysis, previously published TCR beta repertoires from 550 to 750 donors were re-analyzed and high-resolution HLA genotyping was added so that TCR occurrence patterns could be studied. Among under 450 genotyped donors of the cohort, an average of about 240,000 unique TCR beta nucleotide sequences were sequenced per donor, around 20% of them non-productive. An early release that covered about 600 HLA-typed donors contained around 330 gigabases of sequencing data and about 93 million unique TCR sequences. A separate validation cohort of about 110 different subjects was used in addition to the 666-subject first cohort. Rather than using new phenotypic data, the later analysis identified candidate immune exposures from TCR beta sequences and from how often those sequences occurred across donors.

The library was prepared using the immunoSEQ multiplex PCR assay. For the multiplex PCR, a mixture combining 60 forward primers for TCR Vbeta segments and 13 reverse primers for TCR Jbeta segments was used. The CDR3 region of rearranged TCR beta genes was amplified from genomic DNA with a multiplex PCR assay. On the Illumina HiSeq System, the amplified TCR beta libraries were sequenced as 87-base-pair reads. In the authors' own workflow: In a later analysis, tens of millions of unique TCR beta chains were counted across the 500 to 850 repertoires, and roughly 10 million of these chains were shared by at least two donors. Raw reads were error-corrected and collapsed into unique sequences by a nearest-neighbor algorithm in which closely related sequences were merged to remove PCR and sequencing errors. V, D and J gene segments were assigned by aligning CDR3 sequences to IMGT reference sequences. For a sequence to be retained, at least a six-nucleotide match to both a V gene segment and a J gene segment was required. A rearrangement was called productive if the CDR3 had no stop codons and remained in frame with V and J, and every other rearrangement was called non-productive. CDR3 was defined by IMGT convention, running from the second conserved V-encoded cysteine to the conserved J-encoded phenylalanine. Sequences without an unambiguous match to a single V gene segment were excluded from the earlier analysis of 500 to 700 of the donors. An earlier analysis of around 600 of the donors classified V segments as functional when productive rearrangements were above 56.7% and as segregating when the standard deviation between donors was above 5%. A statistical classification framework was built for diagnosing cytomegalovirus status from the catalog of TCR beta chain sequences. In a later analysis, TCR nucleotide sequences were compared against IMGT/GENE-DB human TR gene sequences so that V and J genes could be assigned. Using the TCRdist pipeline, a later analysis assigned CDR3 sequences along with most-parsimonious VDJ recombination scenarios. In a later analysis, each TCR beta chain was defined by its CDR3 amino acid sequence together with its V-gene family, and reads without a unique V-gene family were excluded. A later analysis removed nearly 600 highly shared, low-generation-probability nucleotide sequences to deal with suspected cross-contamination and a sequencing artifact. For each public chain, a later analysis derived a clonal expansion index from normalized ranks of inferred template counts within each repertoire. In a later analysis, generation probabilities were computed with a VDJ recombination model fitted to out-of-frame rearrangements, and the resulting probabilities were checked against IGoR. In a later analysis, hypergeometric tests were used to score TCR-TCR, TCR-HLA and TCR-CMV co-occurrence, with a repertoire-size bias correction applied to TCR pairs. In a later analysis, false discovery rates were estimated by permuting HLA or CMV assignments 20 times. In a later analysis, co-occurring TCRs were grouped with DBSCAN, and TCRdist sequence similarity was added when clustering was performed within HLA-allele-positive subsets. Co-occurrence clustering excluded repertoires with fewer than 30,000 or more than 120,000 public chains, plus five with anomalous nucleotide sharing. TCRdb holds this immuneACCESS table with in-frame rearrangements only. Some clones are missing; in checked studies, unresolved V genes explain under half, and the rest has no known cause. The D gene and trimming were derived from the DNA, and the V and J assignments and clone size from that table. The sample yields approximately 150,000 clones; around three quarters were counted once. 2.1% of the sample comes from the top ten.

About this clone: The clone's antigen remains unknown. No base quality values were provided; no much bigger clone lies one nucleotide off.

Broader findings and caveats from the paper: In a later analysis, HLA-associated TCR beta chains showed more clonal expansion and lower generation probabilities than non-associated chains that were equally common. Immune exposure information for the cohort was limited to CMV serostatus. Several of the top co-occurrence clusters appeared to be linked to parvovirus B19, influenza, CMV and Epstein-Barr virus, according to a later analysis. In the study, around 160 TCR beta chains were listed as associated with cytomegalovirus. Linkage disequilibrium might explain the correlated functional status among segregating V segments, but an unknown experimental factor could not be ruled out. A later analysis associated 15,000 to 20,000 TCR beta sequences with specific HLA alleles at a false discovery rate of 0.05. In both the original and validation cohorts, the classifier was reported to diagnose cytomegalovirus status with high specificity and sensitivity. V-gene and J-gene trimming of TCR beta chains was associated with a missense DCLRE1C variant in a later genetic analysis, and the association was replicated in an independent cohort. Because some donors lacked HLA typing at each locus, the association tests relied only on the typed subset. A later genetic analysis reported fewer N-insertions in productive TCRs among donors in an Asian-associated ancestry cluster than the roughly 700-donor mean. Assigning TCR associations to individual alleles was difficult when HLA alleles, especially DR and DQ, strongly co-occurred. The authors suggested that the approach could potentially be extended to other disease states and immunological phenotypes. A later analysis found that most CMV-associated TCR beta chains appeared HLA-restricted, with HLA associations seemingly driven largely by CMV exposure. In an earlier analysis of 450 to 750 of the donors, most TCR beta V segments appeared in productive rearrangements about 90% or about 30% of the time, broadly matching IMGT annotations. A later analysis found that TCR association rates varied across HLA loci, with DRB1 alleles showing the most associated TCRs and HLA-C alleles the fewest. This cohort had only TCR beta chains sequenced, and the lack of alpha or paired-chain data limited which features could be detected. Over 15 rarely observed V segments, including chromosome 9 orphons, were excluded from the earlier analysis of almost 600 of the donors because counts were too low. Presence/absence analyses assumed roughly uniform sequencing depth across donors, an assumption that may not hold. Across donors, most TCR sequences were observed very rarely, whereas some public TCRs were present in many individuals. Some IMGT-functional V segments, including TRBV6-2 and TRBV6-3, could not be told apart with the 87-base-pair reads, so those segments were excluded. In vitro tests confirmed that a few of the cytomegalovirus-associated TCR beta chains recognize cytomegalovirus antigens. The sequencing pipeline was judged likely to have produced a cluster of highly shared sequence variants as a technical artifact. A further reported finding was that TCR beta sequences accurately predicted the HLA-A and HLA-B alleles for most subjects in the first cohort.

The cohort comprised 710 or so healthy bone marrow donors. At the time of sampling, every cohort member was nominally healthy, though immune exposures that went unrecorded were likely present. The donor was CMV seronegative and was included in the group of over 300 seronegative cohort members. Each donor provided a peripheral blood sample, and peripheral blood mononuclear cells were used for TCR beta sequencing. The Qiagen DNeasy Blood Extraction Kit was used to extract genomic DNA from the blood cell samples. Sequences GTSNPN (CDR1) and SVGIG (CDR2) are obtained from the germline V gene (reference sequence). V lost 0 bases and J lost 3 bases; the stretch between them is 12 bases long. From its cysteine to its phenylalanine, the CDR3 spans 15 amino acids. Solely the CDR3 DNA is kept, with 45 bases framed from the first base.

The chain joins TRBV30 to TRBJ2-1; the D segment could be TRBD2, given 5 matching bases. Sequenced input: PBMCs. The source of this sequence is a man aged 35-49 years in good health and CMV-seronegative. The CDR3 reads as follows: CAWSVSPGSYNEQFF. The nucleotide sequence reads as follows: TGTGCCTGGAGTGTTAGTCCTGGGAGCTACAATGAGCAGTTCTTC.